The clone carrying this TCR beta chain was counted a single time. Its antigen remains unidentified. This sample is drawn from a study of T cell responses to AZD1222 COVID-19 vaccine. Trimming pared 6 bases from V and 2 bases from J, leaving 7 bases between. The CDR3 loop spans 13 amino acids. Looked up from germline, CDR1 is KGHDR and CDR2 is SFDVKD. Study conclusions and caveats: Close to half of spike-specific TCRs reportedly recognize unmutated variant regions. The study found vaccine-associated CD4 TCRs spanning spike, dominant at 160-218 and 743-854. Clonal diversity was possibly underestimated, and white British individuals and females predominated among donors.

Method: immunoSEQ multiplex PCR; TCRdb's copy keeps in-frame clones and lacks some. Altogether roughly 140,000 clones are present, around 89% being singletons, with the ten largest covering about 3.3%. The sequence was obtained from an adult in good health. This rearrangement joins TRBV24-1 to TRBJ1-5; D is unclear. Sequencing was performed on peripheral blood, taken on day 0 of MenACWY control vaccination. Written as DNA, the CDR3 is TGTGCCACCAGTCCCGTCGGCAATCAGCCCCAGCATTTT. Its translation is CATSPVGNQPQHF.